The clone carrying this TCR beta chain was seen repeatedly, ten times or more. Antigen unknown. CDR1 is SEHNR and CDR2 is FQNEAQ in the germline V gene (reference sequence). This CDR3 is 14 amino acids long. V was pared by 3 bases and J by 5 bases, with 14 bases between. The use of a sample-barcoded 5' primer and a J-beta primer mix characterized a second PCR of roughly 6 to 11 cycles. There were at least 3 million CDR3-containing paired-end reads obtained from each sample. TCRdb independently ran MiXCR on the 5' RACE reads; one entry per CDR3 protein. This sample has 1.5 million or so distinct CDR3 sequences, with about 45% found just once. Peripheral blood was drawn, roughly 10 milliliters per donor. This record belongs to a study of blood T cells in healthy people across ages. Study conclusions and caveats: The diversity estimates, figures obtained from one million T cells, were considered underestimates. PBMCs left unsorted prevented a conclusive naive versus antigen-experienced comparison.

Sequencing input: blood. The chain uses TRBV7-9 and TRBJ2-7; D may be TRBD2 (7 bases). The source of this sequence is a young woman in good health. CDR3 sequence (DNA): TGTGCCAGCAGCTTCGACTCGGGGGGCAACGAGCAGTACTTC. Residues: CASSFDSGGNEQYF.